One sample yielded the 21 T cell receptor gamma chains listed below, sequenced in a study of gamma delta lymphoproliferative disorders and STAT genes. The receptor sequences were amplified from genomic DNA of peripheral blood mononuclear cells. TCRdb re-called clones from the multiplex PCR reads via CATT. The table lists 1,000 to 1,500 gamma-chain clones, more than 12% of them singletons. Sequenced sample: blood. Every receptor here comes from a human donor in good health.

This clone showed up just once. No J gene was named, though the V gene is TRGV2. The CDR3 has 12 amino acids. Germline V CDR1 and CDR2: EGSNGY, YDSYNSKV. CDR3 sequence reads: CATWDGPDRGLF. DNA of the CDR3: TGTGCCACCTGGGACGGGCCAGATCGAGGACTCTTT.

The sample holds one count of this clone. The CDR3 spells CACWIRHLLKKLF. The CDR3 DNA sequence: TGTGCCTGCTGGATTAGGCACTTATTAAAGAAACTCTTT. V usage is TRGV11 and J usage is TRGJ1 or TRGJ2. The J gene is absent in TCRdb and was assigned here via DNA matching to germline. TRGV11 is an ORF for which the function is uncertain. The CDR3 totals 13 residues. V was clipped by 0 bases and J by 10 bases; unmatched bases: 6.

This clone is large in the sample. The chain is built from TRGV8 and TRGJP2. TCRdb lists no J gene, so it was determined here by aligning the DNA to germline. CDR1 is VENAVY, CDR2 YDSYNSRV, per germline. With 5 bases clipped from V and 2 bases from J, the junction kept 5 bases outside the gene matches. This CDR3 is 14 amino acids long. The CDR3 bases are TGTGCCACCTGGGTATTGAGTAGTGATTGGATCAAGACGTTT. Translated: CATWVLSSDWIKTF.

Of note for this clone: The translation of this DNA and the TCRdb protein of a much larger clone differ at residue 13, probably owing to a read error; the protein shown here is translated from the DNA. The J gene was not called, though the V gene is TRGV10. TRGV10 is placed among ORFs of uncertain function. This CDR3 is 15 amino acids long. The CDR3 sequence: CAAWVQYSSDWIETF. The CDR3 nucleotides are TGTGCTGCGTGGGTCCAGTATAGTAGTGATTGGATCGAGACGTTT.

Relative to its sample, this clone is medium-sized. This chain uses TRGV9 with TRGJP. TCRdb carries no J gene annotation; the J gene was assigned here by matching the DNA with germline. Germline-derived CDR1 and CDR2 are GITISATS and ISYDGTV (reference sequence). Trimming at V came to 4 bases and at J to 9 bases, leaving 6 bases not matched to a gene. The CDR3 consists of 15 residues. The CDR3 DNA reads as TGTGCCTTGTGGGATCGGGGGTTGGGCAAAAAAATCAAGGTATTT. Translating gives CALWDRGLGKKIKVF.

By proportion, this clone is medium-sized. The chain has TRGV9 and TRGJP. Because TCRdb records no J gene, it was assigned here through a match of the DNA to germline. The ends lost 3 bases at V and 7 bases at J; junction bases unmatched: 12. Germline CDR1 GITISATS, CDR2 ISYDGTV (reference sequence). The CDR3 is 18 residues long. The CDR3 DNA is TGTGCCTTGTGGGAGACCAATAAACAGGAGTTGGGCAAAAAAATCAAGGTATTT. Residues: CALWETNKQELGKKIKVF.

This chain links TRGV8 with TRGJ1 or TRGJ2. Here the J gene came from matching the DNA to germline, since TCRdb omits it. CDR1 and CDR2 from the germline V gene are VENAVY and YDSYNSRV. The V segment lost 3 bases and the J segment 3 bases; nucleotides outside the gene matches: 17. The CDR3 covers 17 residues. The CDR3 DNA sequence: TGTGCCACCTGGGATGTTGGGACCTGGGCATTTTATTATAAGAAACTCTTT. Protein product: CATWDVGTWAFYYKKLF.

V gene TRGV3 combines with J gene TRGJ1 or TRGJ2. TCRdb lists no J gene, so it was determined here by aligning the DNA to germline. CDR3 length: 14 amino acids. Germline CDR1 reads VTNTFY; CDR2 reads YDVSTARD (reference sequence). Trimming at V came to 5 bases and at J to 1 base, leaving 8 bases not matched to a gene. This CDR3 reads CATWGLLNYYKKLF. Written as DNA, the CDR3 is TGTGCCACCTGGGGCCTCCTAAATTATTATAAGAAACTCTTT.

Remarks on this clone: The DNA is omitted, as the CDR3 cannot be located on it reliably, and the CDR3 follows TCRdb's listing. The J segment was not called; the V segment is TRGV9. Looked up from germline, CDR1 is GITISATS and CDR2 is ISYDGTV (reference sequence). The CDR3 has 20 residues if both end residues are counted. The CDR3 spells CALWEGGIIIRNSLAVEQHF.

This clone qualifies as medium-sized. The V and J genes are TRGV9 and TRGJ1 or TRGJ2. TCRdb offers no J gene call, so here the DNA was matched to germline to obtain one. The CDR3 spans 13 residues. J was trimmed by 0 bases and V by 5 bases; bases with no gene match: 4. Germline V gene data show CDR1 as GITISATS and CDR2 as ISYDGTV (reference sequence). This chain's CDR3 is CALWGTNYYKKLF. The CDR3 DNA sequence: TGTGCCTTGTGGGGGACGAATTATTATAAGAAACTCTTT.

This clone is judged large (0.1 to 1%). The chain couples TRGV10 to TRGJP1. The J gene, left out of TCRdb, was set here by checking the DNA against germline. TRGV10 is filed as an ORF, its function uncertain. J was trimmed by 11 bases and V by 9 bases; bases with no gene match: 10. The CDR3 is 12 residues long. The chain's CDR3 is CAACPPGWFKIF. The CDR3 bases are TGTGCTGCGTGTCCCCCGGGGTGGTTCAAGATATTT.

This clone counts as hyperexpanded (1% or more). This sample also contains other DNA sequences that code for the same CDR3. The chain combines TRGV3 with TRGJ1 or TRGJ2. In the absence of a J gene in TCRdb, the DNA was matched to germline to assign it here. The V gene's germline CDR1 is VTNTFY and CDR2 YDVSTARD (reference sequence). V lost 0 bases to trimming and J lost 7 bases; unmatched junction nucleotides: 9. The CDR3 runs to 14 residues. CDR3 nucleotides: TGTGCCACCTGGGACAGGCTAGTGGGCTATAAGAAACTCTTT. It yields the protein CATWDRLVGYKKLF.

This clone is medium-sized (0.01 to 0.1%) in the sample. The chain links TRGV8 to TRGJ1 or TRGJ2. TCRdb carries no J gene annotation; the J gene was assigned here by matching the DNA with germline. Germline V gene lookup returns CDR1 VENAVY and CDR2 YDSYNSRV. Trimming at V came to 3 bases and at J to 12 bases, leaving 14 bases not matched to a gene. The length of the CDR3 is 13 residues. CDR3 DNA: TGTGCCACCTGGGATCTGGTGGAGATAGGGAAACTCTTT. Translated: CATWDLVEIGKLF.

By share, this clone ranks as large. The genes are TRGV8 and TRGJP1. TCRdb gives no J gene; it was assigned here by matching the DNA to germline. The CDR3 loop spans 15 amino acids. The junction had 4 bases not matched to a gene; V was cut back by 3 bases and J by 0 bases. The germline CDR1 and CDR2 sequences are VENAVY and YDSYNSRV. CDR3: CATWDLYTTGWFKIF. As DNA, the CDR3 is TGTGCCACCTGGGATCTGTATACCACTGGTTGGTTCAAGATATTT.

This clone is judged large. This chain connects TRGV10 to TRGJP1. No J segment appears in TCRdb, so it was assigned here by matching the sequence to germline. TRGV10 falls under the ORF class, with uncertain function. V shed 8 bases, J shed 6 bases, and the junction held 7 bases outside the gene matches. The CDR3 totals 13 residues. CDR3 nucleotides: TGTGCTGCGTGGGATTACTCTGGTTGGTTCAAGATATTT. This encodes CAAWDYSGWFKIF.

By sample fraction, this clone is large. This chain uses TRGV4 with TRGJ1 or TRGJ2. Since TCRdb gives no J gene, matching the DNA to germline was used here to assign it. This CDR3 has 12 residues. Germline values: CDR1 EGSTGY, CDR2 YDSYTSSV. The V and J ends lost 9 bases and 3 bases, in that order; junction bases with no gene match: 8. The CDR3 coding sequence is TGTGCCACCGCGGGTCCTTATTATAAGAAACTCTTT. The encoded protein is CATAGPYYKKLF.

This chain joins TRGV2 and TRGJ1 or TRGJ2. No J gene is reported in TCRdb; it was inferred here by comparing the DNA with germline. Trimming cost V 12 bases and J 0 bases; bases outside gene matches: 2. CDR1 and CDR2 (germline): EGSNGY, YDSYNSKV. The CDR3 covers 10 residues. CDR3 sequence reads: CALNYYKKLF. CDR3 in DNA: TGTGCCCTGAATTATTATAAGAAACTCTTT.

By sample share, this clone is large (0.1 to 1%). The chain recombines TRGV2 with TRGJP. TCRdb records no J gene; here it was assigned by comparing the DNA to germline. Germline values: CDR1 EGSNGY, CDR2 YDSYNSKV. CDR3 length equals 16 residues. V lost 0 bases and J lost 7; bases outside the gene matches: 3. CDR3 DNA: TGTGCCACCTGGGACGGGCTCGAGTTGGGCAAAAAAATCAAGGTATTT. It translates to CATWDGLELGKKIKVF.

This clone is large by share. The chain couples TRGV10 to TRGJ1 or TRGJ2. No J gene was available from TCRdb, and it was assigned here by a germline match of the DNA. TRGV10 counts as an open reading frame of uncertain function. J was trimmed by 9 bases and V by 8 bases; bases with no gene match: 11. There are 12 residues in the CDR3. CDR3 loop: CAAWPSASKKLF. CDR3 sequence (DNA): TGTGCTGCGTGGCCCTCCGCATCTAAGAAACTCTTT.

By frequency in the sample, this clone is large. This chain links TRGV10 with TRGJP1. TCRdb supplies no J gene; here it was assigned by aligning the nucleotide sequence to germline. TRGV10 is assigned to the ORF class and has an uncertain function. V trimming: 8 bases; J trimming: 4 bases; junction bases outside the gene matches: 5. This CDR3 region has 13 residues. CDR3 amino acids: CAAWVITGWFKIF. DNA for the CDR3: TGTGCTGCGTGGGTTATCACTGGTTGGTTCAAGATATTT.

CDR3 DNA: TGTGCCTGCTGGATTAAGGGCACTGGTTGGTTCAAGATATTT. Protein: CACWIKGTGWFKIF. The genes are TRGV11 and TRGJP1. As TCRdb names no J gene, one was assigned here on the basis of a DNA match to germline. TRGV11 is sorted into the ORF group, with uncertain function. V shed 5 bases, J shed 4 bases, and the junction held 4 bases outside the gene matches. The CDR3 length is 14 residues.